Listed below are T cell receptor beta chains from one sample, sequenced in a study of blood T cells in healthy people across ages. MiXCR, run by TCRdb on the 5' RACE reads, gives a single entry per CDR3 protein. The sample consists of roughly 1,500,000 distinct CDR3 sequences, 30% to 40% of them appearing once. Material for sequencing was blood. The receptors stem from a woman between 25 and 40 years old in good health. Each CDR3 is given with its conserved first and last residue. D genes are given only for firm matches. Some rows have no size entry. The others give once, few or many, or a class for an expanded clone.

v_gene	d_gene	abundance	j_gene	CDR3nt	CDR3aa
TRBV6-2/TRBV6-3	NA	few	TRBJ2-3	TGTGCCAGCAGTTACTCGTCCCCAGTCCTCGGACAGCACACAGATACGCAGTATTTT	CASSYSSPVLGQHTDTQYF
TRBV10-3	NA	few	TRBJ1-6	TGTGCCATCAGAGGAGATAGGACGGGGGACGGTAATTCACCCCTCCACTTT	CAIRGDRTGDGNSPLHF
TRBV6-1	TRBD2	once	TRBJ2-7	TGTGCCAGCGATGATAGCGGGAACTCCTACGAGCAGTACTTC	CASDDSGNSYEQYF
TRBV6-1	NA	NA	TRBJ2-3	TGTGCCAGCAGTGTACCCAGGGTGCTAGAAGATACGCAGTATTTT	CASSVPRVLEDTQYF
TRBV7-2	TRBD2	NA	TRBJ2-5	TGTGCCAGCGGTGGGTCGGGGGGGTACCAAGAGACCCAGTACTTC	CASGGSGGYQETQYF
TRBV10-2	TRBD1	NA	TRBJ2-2	TGCGCCAGCAGTGGCGGACAGGGGAACACCGGGGAGCTGTTTTTT	CASSGGQGNTGELFF
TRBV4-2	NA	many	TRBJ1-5	TGTGCCAGCAGCCCGGTCGGGTCCGGGGGCAAGTTTGGTAGCAATCAGCCCCAGCATTTT	CASSPVGSGGKFGSNQPQHF
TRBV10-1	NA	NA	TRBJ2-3	TGCGCCAGCAGTTGGGCTAGGGCAGATACGCAGTATTTT	CASSWARADTQYF
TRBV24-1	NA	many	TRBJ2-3	TGTGCCACCAGTGATGCAGGGTACGATGAAGATACGCAGTATTTT	CATSDAGYDEDTQYF
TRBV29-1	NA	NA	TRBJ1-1	TGCAGCGTTGAGATAGGGAAAAACACTGAAGCTTTCTTT	CSVEIGKNTEAFF
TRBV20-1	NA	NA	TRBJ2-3	TGCAGTGCTAACTACCGGGGGATCAAGGGAGATACGCAGTATTTT	CSANYRGIKGDTQYF
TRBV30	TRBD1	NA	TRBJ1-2	TGTGCCTGGCGGCGACAGGGGAATGATGGCTACACCTTC	CAWRRQGNDGYTF
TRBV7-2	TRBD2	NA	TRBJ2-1	TGTGCCAGCAGCGATAGCGGGAGGGCCCGCAATGAGCAGTTCTTC	CASSDSGRARNEQFF
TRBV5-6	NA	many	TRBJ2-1	TGTGCCAGCAGCTTGGGGTTCGTTGAGCAGTTCTTC	CASSLGFVEQFF
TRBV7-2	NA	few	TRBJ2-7	TGTGCCAGCAGCTTAGCAGGGCCCCAGCCCTGGGAGCAGTACTTC	CASSLAGPQPWEQYF
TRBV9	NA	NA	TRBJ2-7	TGTGCCAGCAGCGTAGCTCCAACAACATACGTGCAGTACTTC	CASSVAPTTYVQYF
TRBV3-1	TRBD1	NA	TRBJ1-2	TGTGCCAGCAGCCAAGAGGGACAGATAAACTATGGCTACACCTTC	CASSQEGQINYGYTF
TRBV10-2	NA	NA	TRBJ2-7	TGCGCCAGCAGTGATCCCCCGGGGAGCCACGAGCAGTACTTC	CASSDPPGSHEQYF
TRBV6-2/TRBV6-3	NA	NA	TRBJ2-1	TGTGCCAGCAGTTACGATGGGGGGATTGAGCAGTTCTTC	CASSYDGGIEQFF
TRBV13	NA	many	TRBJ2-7	TGTGCCAGCAGCTTAGCGGGAGTCGACGAGCAGTACTTC	CASSLAGVDEQYF
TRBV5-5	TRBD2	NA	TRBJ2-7	TGTGCCAGCACCCGGGCGGGGGAGGCAGGCGAGCAGTACTTC	CASTRAGEAGEQYF
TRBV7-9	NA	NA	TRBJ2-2	TGTGCCAGCAGCTTAGAGCCGGGGGCCACGAACACCGGGGAGCTGTTTTTT	CASSLEPGATNTGELFF
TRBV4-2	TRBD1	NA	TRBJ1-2	TGTGCCAGCAGCCAAGATCCTCAGGGGGATGGCTACACCTTC	CASSQDPQGDGYTF
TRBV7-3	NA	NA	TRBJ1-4	TGTGCCAGCAGCCGTGATGGTGCAACTAATGAAGAACTGTTTTTT	CASSRDGATNEELFF
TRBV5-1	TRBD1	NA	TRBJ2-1	TGCGTCAGCAGCAGGGGACAGGACAACAATGAGCAGTTCTTC	CVSSRGQDNNEQFF
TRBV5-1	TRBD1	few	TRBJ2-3	TGCGCCAGCGCCACCGGGACAGTGAGCACAGATACGCAGTATTTT	CASATGTVSTDTQYF
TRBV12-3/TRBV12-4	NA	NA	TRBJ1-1	TGTGCCAGCAGCCCCAAGGGCAGGGACACTGAAGCTTTCTTT	CASSPKGRDTEAFF
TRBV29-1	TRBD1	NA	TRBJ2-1	TGCAGCGTTGAAGGACAGGGGGCCTACGAGCAGTTCTTC	CSVEGQGAYEQFF
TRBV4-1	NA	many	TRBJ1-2	TGCGCCAGCAGCCAAGAGGGGACAACAGGATACGGCTACACCTTC	CASSQEGTTGYGYTF
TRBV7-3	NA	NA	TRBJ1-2	TGTGCCAGCAGCAACGACCGTAACTATGGCTACACCTTC	CASSNDRNYGYTF
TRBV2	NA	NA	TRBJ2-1	TGTGCCGGCAGCCCTTACAACGAGCAGTTCTTC	CAGSPYNEQFF
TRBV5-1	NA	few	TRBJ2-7	TGCACCAGCACCTCCGGGACGGGCACCTACGAGCAGTACTTC	CTSTSGTGTYEQYF
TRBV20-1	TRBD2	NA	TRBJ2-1	TGCAGTGCTAGAGAGACTAGCGGGAGGGGTTTTAGAAATGAGCAGTTCTTC	CSARETSGRGFRNEQFF
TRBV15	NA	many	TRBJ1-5	TGTGCCACCAGCAGAGAAAGGTATGGTCAGCCCCAGCATTTT	CATSRERYGQPQHF
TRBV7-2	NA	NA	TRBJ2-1	TGTGCCAGCAGCTTAGATGCGACTAGAATTGAGCAGTTCTTC	CASSLDATRIEQFF
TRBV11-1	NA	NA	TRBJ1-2	TGTGCCGGCAGCTTCGCAGGGTCACATGGCTACACCTTC	CAGSFAGSHGYTF
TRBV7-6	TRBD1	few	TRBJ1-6	TGTGCCAGGCTTACCCGGGACAGGCCGAACCTTAATTCACCCCTCCACTTT	CARLTRDRPNLNSPLHF
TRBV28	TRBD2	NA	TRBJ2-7	TGTGCCAGCAAGGGACTAGCGGGCGACGTGGAGCAGTACTTC	CASKGLAGDVEQYF
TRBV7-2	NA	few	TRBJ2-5	TGTGCCAGCAGCCGACGGGGGACCCAGTACTTC	CASSRRGTQYF
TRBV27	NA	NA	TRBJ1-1	TGTGCCAGCAGGTGGGGTTCTAAGGGCACTGAAGCTTTCTTT	CASRWGSKGTEAFF
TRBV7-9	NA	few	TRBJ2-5	TGTGCCAGCAGCCATGGGGGACAAGAGACCCAGTACTTC	CASSHGGQETQYF
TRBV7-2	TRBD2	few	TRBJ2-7	TGTGCCAGCAGCTTGGCGCGGGACTACTCTTACGAGCAGTACTTC	CASSLARDYSYEQYF
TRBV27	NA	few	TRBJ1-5	TGTGCCAGCAGTGTCGACACGGATCAGCCCCAGCATTTT	CASSVDTDQPQHF
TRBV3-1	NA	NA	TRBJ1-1	TGTGCCAGCAGCCAAGCCAAAAGTACTGAAGCTTTCTTT	CASSQAKSTEAFF
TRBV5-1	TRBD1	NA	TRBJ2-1	TGCGCCAGCAGCTTGGTAGATAGTACAGGGGATGGTGAGCAGTTCTTC	CASSLVDSTGDGEQFF
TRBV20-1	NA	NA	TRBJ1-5	TGCAGTGCTAGAGAGGATAGTCCGCGAAGCAATCAGCCCCAGCATTTT	CSAREDSPRSNQPQHF
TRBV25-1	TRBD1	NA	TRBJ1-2	TGTGCCAGCAGTGTAATCGGAGACAGGGTGGACTATGGCTACACCTTC	CASSVIGDRVDYGYTF
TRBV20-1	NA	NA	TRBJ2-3	TGCAGTGCCCCAGTACCAGGCACAGATACGCAGTATTTT	CSAPVPGTDTQYF
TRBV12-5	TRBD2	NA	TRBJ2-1	TGTGCTAGTGGTTTGGTTTTGGGTCGGGACTACTCCTACAATGAGCAGTTCTTC	CASGLVLGRDYSYNEQFF
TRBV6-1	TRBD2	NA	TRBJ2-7	TGTGCCAGCCAACTAGCGGGAGCTCACTACGAGCAGTACTTC	CASQLAGAHYEQYF